This TCR beta chain appears in the sequencing data of a study of blood T cell repertoires in COVID-19 (TCRdb year 2020). Turning to the overall study: The collaborator samples originated in the United States, Italy and Spain and spanned the acute and convalescent phases of COVID-19. Nearly every sample came with metadata listing a de-identified subject ID, COVID-19 status, age in years and sex. The samples were drawn from the first 160 participants of the ongoing ImmuneRACE study and from 950 to 1,500 subjects provided by 6 global collaborators. Deeply sampled blood TCRbeta repertoires from subjects exposed to, actively infected with, or recovered from COVID-19 were included in the dataset. The prospective study material was composed of cDNA or gDNA derived from T cells, B-cell-depleted T cells, or PBMCs. Where available, HLA class I and class II types were taken from metadata supplied by the sample provider and were not determined by assay-based typing. The repertoires were made available in a free public database intended to serve as a resource for research on the immune response to SARS-CoV-2.

Summary of the overall study and its limitations: The quantity of clinical and demographic metadata differed by source and by participant and was supplied without curation.

The immunoSEQ Assay, a bias-controlled multiplex PCR, was used to amplify TCRbeta CDR3 regions from genomic DNA. In the source study's methods: Within the assay, amplification of reference gene primers was used to estimate how many nucleated cells each sample contained. To quantify the absolute abundance of each unique TCRbeta CDR3 rearrangement, sequence reads were collapsed and filtered. For each sample, productive Simpson clonality was calculated as the square root of Simpson's diversity index across productive rearrangements. TCRdb limited this immuneACCESS table to in-frame rearrangements with V and J called. A share of clones is missing; checked studies link under half to unresolved V genes, and the rest is unexplained. Clonal size and the V and J genes are those of that table, whereas D and trimming came from the DNA. The sample table contains 200,000 to 300,000 clones; only one count was recorded for around four fifths of them. The ten largest clones capture over 3.5% of the sample.

Each collaborating institution followed its own protocols to collect whole blood in K2EDTA tubes. For TCRbeta analysis, collaborators shipped samples as frozen whole blood, isolated PBMCs, or DNA extracted from either of those sample types. Concerning this clone itself: Its antigen remains undetermined. There are no base qualities to consult, and no much larger clone falls within one base.

The source is a woman aged 70-85 years with acute or convalescent COVID-19. The specimen was peripheral blood.

The DNA reads as follows: TGTGCCAGCAGCCCGGCCCCTCACCGGGACAGGGGGTTCACTGAGCAGTTCTTC. It is translated as CASSPAPHRDRGFTEQFF. Recombination linked TRBV3-1 (or the pseudogene TRBV3-2) to TRBJ2-1, and TRBD1 matches 11 of the central bases. There are 18 amino acids in the CDR3, from cysteine to phenylalanine inclusive. Solely the CDR3 DNA is kept, with 54 bases framed from the first base. CDR1 and CDR2, per the germline V gene (reference sequence), are LGHDT and YNNKEL. V is cut back by 4 bases and J by 9 bases, with 17 bases in the junction unmatched.